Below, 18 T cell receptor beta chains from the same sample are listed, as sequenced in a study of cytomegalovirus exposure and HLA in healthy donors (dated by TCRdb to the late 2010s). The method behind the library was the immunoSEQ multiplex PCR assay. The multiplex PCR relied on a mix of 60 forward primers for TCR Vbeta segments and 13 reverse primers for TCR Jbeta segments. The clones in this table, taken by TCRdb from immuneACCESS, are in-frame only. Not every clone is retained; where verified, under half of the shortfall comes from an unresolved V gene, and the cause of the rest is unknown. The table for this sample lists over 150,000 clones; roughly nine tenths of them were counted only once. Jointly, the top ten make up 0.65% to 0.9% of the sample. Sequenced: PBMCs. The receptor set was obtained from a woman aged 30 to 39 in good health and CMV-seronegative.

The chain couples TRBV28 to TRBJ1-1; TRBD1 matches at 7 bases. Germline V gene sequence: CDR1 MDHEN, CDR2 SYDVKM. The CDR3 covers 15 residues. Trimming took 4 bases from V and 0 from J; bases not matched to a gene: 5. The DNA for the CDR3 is TGTGCCAGCAGTTCGGACAGGCCACTGAACACTGAAGCTTTCTTT. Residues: CASSSDRPLNTEAFF.

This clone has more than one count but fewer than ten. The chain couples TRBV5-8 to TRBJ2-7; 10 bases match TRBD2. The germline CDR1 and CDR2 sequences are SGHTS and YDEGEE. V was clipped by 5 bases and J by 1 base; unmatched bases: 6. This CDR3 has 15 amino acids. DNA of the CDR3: TGTGCCAGCAGACCAAGCGGGAGGGGGTCCTACGAGCAGTACTTC. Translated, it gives CASRPSGRGSYEQYF.

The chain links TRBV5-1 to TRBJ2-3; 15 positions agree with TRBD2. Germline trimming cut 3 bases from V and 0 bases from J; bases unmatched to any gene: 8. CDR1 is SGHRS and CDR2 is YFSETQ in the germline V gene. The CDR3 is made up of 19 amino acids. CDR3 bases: TGCGCCAGCAGCTCAGGACTAGCGGGAGGGCTGGGGAGCACAGATACGCAGTATTTT. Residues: CASSSGLAGGLGSTDTQYF.

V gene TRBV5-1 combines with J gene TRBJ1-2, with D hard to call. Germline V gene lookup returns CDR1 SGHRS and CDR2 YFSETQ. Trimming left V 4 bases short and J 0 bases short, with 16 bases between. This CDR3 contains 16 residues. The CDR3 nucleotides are TGCGCCAGCAGCGCCCAGTCGGGTTTCTCTAACTATGGCTACACCTTC. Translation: CASSAQSGFSNYGYTF.

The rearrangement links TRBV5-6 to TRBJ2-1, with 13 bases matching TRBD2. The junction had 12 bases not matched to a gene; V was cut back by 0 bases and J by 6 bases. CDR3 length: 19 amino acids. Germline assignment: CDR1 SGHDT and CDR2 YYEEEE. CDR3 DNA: TGTGCCAGCAGCTTGGGAGGGTTCGGACTAGCGGGAGAGGGCAATGAGCAGTTCTTC. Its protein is CASSLGGFGLAGEGNEQFF.

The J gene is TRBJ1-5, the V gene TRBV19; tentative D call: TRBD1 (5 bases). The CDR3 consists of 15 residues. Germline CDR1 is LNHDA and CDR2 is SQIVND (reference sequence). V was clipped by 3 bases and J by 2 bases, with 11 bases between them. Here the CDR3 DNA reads TGTGCCAGTAGTATCTCCAGGGAAGGCAATCAGCCCCAGCATTTT. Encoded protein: CASSISREGNQPQHF.

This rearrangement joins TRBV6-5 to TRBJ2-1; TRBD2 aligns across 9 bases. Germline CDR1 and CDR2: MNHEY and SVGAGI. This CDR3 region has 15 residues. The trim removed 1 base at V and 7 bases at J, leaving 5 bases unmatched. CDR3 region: CASSYFAGGLNEQFF. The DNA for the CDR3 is TGTGCCAGCAGTTACTTCGCGGGGGGGCTAAATGAGCAGTTCTTC.

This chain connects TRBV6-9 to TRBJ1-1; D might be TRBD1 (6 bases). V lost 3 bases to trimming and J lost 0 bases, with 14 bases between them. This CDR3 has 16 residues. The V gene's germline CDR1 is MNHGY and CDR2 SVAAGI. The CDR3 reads CASSYPQGSLNTEAFF. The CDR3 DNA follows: TGTGCCAGCAGTTACCCTCAGGGGTCCTTGAACACTGAAGCTTTCTTT.

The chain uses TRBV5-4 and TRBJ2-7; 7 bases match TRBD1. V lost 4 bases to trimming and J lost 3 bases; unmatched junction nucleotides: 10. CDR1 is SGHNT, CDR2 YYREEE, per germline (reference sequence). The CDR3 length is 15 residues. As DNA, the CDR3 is TGTGCCAGCAGCGACTCACAGGGGATCAGCTACGAGCAGTACTTC. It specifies CASSDSQGISYEQYF. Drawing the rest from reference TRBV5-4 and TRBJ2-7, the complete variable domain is ETGVTQSPTHLIKTRGQQVTLRCSSQSGHNTVSWYQQALGQGPQFIFQYYREEENGRGNFPPRFSGLQFPNYSSELNVNALELDDSALYLCASSDSQGISYEQYFGPGTRLTVT.

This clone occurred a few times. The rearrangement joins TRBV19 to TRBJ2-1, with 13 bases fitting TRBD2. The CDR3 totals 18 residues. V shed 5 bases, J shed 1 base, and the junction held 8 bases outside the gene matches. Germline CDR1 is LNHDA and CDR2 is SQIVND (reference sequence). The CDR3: CASSRTSGGSISYNEQFF. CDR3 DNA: TGTGCCAGTAGTCGGACTAGCGGGGGATCTATATCCTACAATGAGCAGTTCTTC.

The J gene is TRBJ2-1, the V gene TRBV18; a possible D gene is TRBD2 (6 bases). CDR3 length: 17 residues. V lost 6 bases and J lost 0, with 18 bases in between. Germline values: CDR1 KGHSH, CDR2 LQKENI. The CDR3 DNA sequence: TGTGCCAGCTCCCCGCCCGGGACTCTAAGCTCCTACAATGAGCAGTTCTTC. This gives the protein CASSPPGTLSSYNEQFF.

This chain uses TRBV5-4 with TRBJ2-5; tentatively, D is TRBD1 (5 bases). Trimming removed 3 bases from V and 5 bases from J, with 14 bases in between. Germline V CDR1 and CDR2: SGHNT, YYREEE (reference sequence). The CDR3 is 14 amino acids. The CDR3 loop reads CASSSVGSGETQYF. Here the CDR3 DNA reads TGTGCCAGCAGCTCCGTTGGATCAGGGGAGACCCAGTACTTC.

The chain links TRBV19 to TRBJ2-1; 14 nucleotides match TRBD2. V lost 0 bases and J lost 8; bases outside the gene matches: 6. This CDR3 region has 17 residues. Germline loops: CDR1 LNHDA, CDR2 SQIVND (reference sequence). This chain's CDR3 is CASSIDRLAGGPDEQFF. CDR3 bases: TGTGCCAGTAGTATAGACCGACTAGCGGGAGGGCCCGATGAGCAGTTCTTC.

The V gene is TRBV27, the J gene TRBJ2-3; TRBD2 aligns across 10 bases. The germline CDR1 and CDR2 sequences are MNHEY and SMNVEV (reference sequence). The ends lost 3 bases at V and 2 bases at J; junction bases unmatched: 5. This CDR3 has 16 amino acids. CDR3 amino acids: CASSFLAGGTTDTQYF. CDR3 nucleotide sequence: TGTGCCAGCAGTTTCTTAGCGGGAGGAACCACAGATACGCAGTATTTT.

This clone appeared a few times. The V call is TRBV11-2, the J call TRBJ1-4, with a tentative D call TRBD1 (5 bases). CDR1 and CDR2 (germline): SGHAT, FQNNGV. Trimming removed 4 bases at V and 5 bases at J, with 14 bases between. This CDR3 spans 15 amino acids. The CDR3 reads CASSSGGGANEKLFF. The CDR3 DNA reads TGTGCCAGCAGCTCCGGGGGGGGAGCCAATGAAAAACTGTTTTTT.

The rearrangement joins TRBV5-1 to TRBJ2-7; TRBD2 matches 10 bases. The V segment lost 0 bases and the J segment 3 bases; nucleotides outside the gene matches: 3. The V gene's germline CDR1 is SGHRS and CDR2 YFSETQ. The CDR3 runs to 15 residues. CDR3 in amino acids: CASSLGLAGDYEQYF. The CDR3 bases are TGCGCCAGCAGCTTGGGGCTAGCGGGGGACTACGAGCAGTACTTC. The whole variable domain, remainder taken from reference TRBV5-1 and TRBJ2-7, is KAGVTQTPRYLIKTRGQQVTLSCSPISGHRSVSWYQQTPGQGLQFLFEYFSETQRNKGNFPGRFSGRQFSNSRSEMNVSTLELGDSALYLCASSLGLAGDYEQYFGPGTRLTVT.

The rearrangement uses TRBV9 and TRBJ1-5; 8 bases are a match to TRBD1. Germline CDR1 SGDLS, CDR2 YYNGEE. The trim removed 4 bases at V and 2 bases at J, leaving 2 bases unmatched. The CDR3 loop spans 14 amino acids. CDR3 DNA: TGTGCCAGCAGCAGGGGACAGGGCAATCAGCCCCAGCATTTT. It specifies CASSRGQGNQPQHF.

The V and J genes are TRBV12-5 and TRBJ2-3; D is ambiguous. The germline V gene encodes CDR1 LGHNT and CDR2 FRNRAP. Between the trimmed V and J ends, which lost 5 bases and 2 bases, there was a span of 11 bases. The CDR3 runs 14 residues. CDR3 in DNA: TGTGCTAGTGGTAACGACAAGTACACAGATACGCAGTATTTT. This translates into CASGNDKYTDTQYF.